The rows below give T cell receptor beta chains drawn from one sample of a study of CD8+CD57+ T cells in acquired aplastic anemia. One entry per CDR3 protein results from TCRdb running MiXCR on the reads. The data hold tens of thousands of distinct CDR3 sequences, with around 50% observed a single time. What was sequenced was sorted CD4+, CD8+, or CD8+CD57+ T cells (not recorded which) from PBMCs. These receptor sequences come from a human donor in good health, serving as a control. CDR3s include the opening cysteine and the closing phenylalanine or tryptophan. A D gene is named only where the DNA matches it firmly. Size tells how often a clone was seen (once, few, many) or the class of an expanded clone, and some rows leave it out.

v_call: TRBV19; clone_size: once; d_call: TRBD2; j_call: TRBJ2-7; cdr3_aa: CASSLMGGYGEQYF; cdr3_nt: TGTGCCAGCAGTTTAATGGGAGGGTACGGCGAGCAGTACTTC
v_call: TRBV29-1; clone_size: once; d_call: TRBD1; j_call: TRBJ1-6; cdr3_aa: CSARTGFNSPLHF; cdr3_nt: TGCAGCGCCAGGACAGGGTTTAATTCACCCCTCCACTTT
v_call: TRBV12-3/TRBV12-4; clone_size: many; d_call: TRBD2; j_call: TRBJ2-5; cdr3_aa: CASSFGGAVLETQYF; cdr3_nt: TGTGCCAGCAGTTTCGGGGGGGCGGTCTTAGAGACCCAGTACTTC
v_call: TRBV11-2; clone_size: many; d_call: .; j_call: TRBJ2-5; cdr3_aa: CASSLGAGQGLQETQYF; cdr3_nt: TGTGCCAGCAGCCTCGGGGCAGGGCAGGGGTTACAGGAGACCCAGTACTTC
v_call: TRBV20-1; clone_size: .; d_call: .; j_call: TRBJ1-2; cdr3_aa: CSVKTGTESYGYTF; cdr3_nt: TGCAGTGTAAAGACCGGGACGGAGTCTTATGGCTACACCTTC
v_call: TRBV10-1; clone_size: .; d_call: TRBD2; j_call: TRBJ2-1; cdr3_aa: CASSDWGGDYNEQFF; cdr3_nt: TGTGCCAGCAGCGATTGGGGGGGGGATTACAATGAGCAGTTCTTC
v_call: TRBV27; clone_size: few; d_call: TRBD2; j_call: TRBJ2-1; cdr3_aa: CASSLSRGTSGGDNEQFF; cdr3_nt: TGTGCCAGCAGTTTATCTCGAGGGACTAGCGGGGGAGACAATGAGCAGTTCTTC
v_call: TRBV6-4; clone_size: many; d_call: TRBD1; j_call: TRBJ1-1; cdr3_aa: CASSDFYRGGNTEAFF; cdr3_nt: TGTGCCAGCAGTGACTTTTACAGGGGCGGGAACACTGAAGCTTTCTTT
v_call: TRBV11-1; clone_size: .; d_call: TRBD1; j_call: TRBJ2-3; cdr3_aa: CASSLGTGHPSTDTQYF; cdr3_nt: TGTGCCAGCAGCTTAGGGACAGGCCATCCTAGCACAGATACGCAGTATTTT
v_call: TRBV11-2; clone_size: many; d_call: .; j_call: TRBJ2-1; cdr3_aa: CASSMELASYNEQFF; cdr3_nt: TGTGCCAGCAGCATGGAACTAGCTTCTTACAATGAGCAGTTCTTC
v_call: TRBV10-3; clone_size: .; d_call: TRBD1; j_call: TRBJ2-7; cdr3_aa: CAISVEQGAYEQYF; cdr3_nt: TGTGCCATCAGTGTCGAGCAGGGGGCCTACGAGCAGTACTTC
v_call: TRBV19; clone_size: .; d_call: .; j_call: TRBJ2-7; cdr3_aa: CASRRAGGDYEQYF; cdr3_nt: TGTGCCAGTCGGCGGGCAGGGGGGGACTACGAGCAGTACTTC
v_call: TRBV15; clone_size: .; d_call: TRBD1; j_call: TRBJ1-5; cdr3_aa: CATSRTGDNQPQHF; cdr3_nt: TGTGCCACCAGCAGGACAGGGGACAATCAGCCCCAGCATTTT
v_call: TRBV7-3; clone_size: few; d_call: .; j_call: TRBJ2-3; cdr3_aa: CASSLMGGATDTQYF; cdr3_nt: TGTGCCAGCAGCTTAATGGGGGGGGCCACAGATACGCAGTATTTT
v_call: TRBV29-1; clone_size: .; d_call: .; j_call: TRBJ1-2; cdr3_aa: CSTATVEGTGDYGYTF; cdr3_nt: TGCAGCACTGCAACGGTTGAAGGGACGGGTGACTATGGCTACACCTTC
v_call: TRBV10-3; clone_size: .; d_call: TRBD1; j_call: TRBJ2-5; cdr3_aa: CATQGDRGQETQYF; cdr3_nt: TGTGCCACCCAAGGGGACAGGGGGCAAGAGACCCAGTACTTC
v_call: TRBV19; clone_size: many; d_call: .; j_call: TRBJ1-1; cdr3_aa: CASSVQRNTEAFF; cdr3_nt: TGTGCCAGTAGTGTCCAAAGGAACACTGAAGCTTTCTTT
v_call: TRBV7-9; clone_size: .; d_call: TRBD1; j_call: TRBJ1-2; cdr3_aa: CASSSGTGGLYGYTF; cdr3_nt: TGTGCCAGCAGCTCAGGGACAGGGGGCCTCTATGGCTACACCTTC
v_call: TRBV2; clone_size: .; d_call: TRBD1; j_call: TRBJ1-5; cdr3_aa: CASSSGTVTNQPQHF; cdr3_nt: TGTGCCAGCAGCTCCGGGACAGTTACCAATCAGCCCCAGCATTTT
v_call: TRBV20-1; clone_size: many; d_call: .; j_call: TRBJ2-1; cdr3_aa: CSAPGNFYNEQFF; cdr3_nt: TGCAGTGCTCCAGGGAACTTCTACAATGAGCAGTTCTTC
v_call: TRBV5-4; clone_size: few; d_call: TRBD2; j_call: TRBJ2-5; cdr3_aa: CASSPGTSGTKETQYF; cdr3_nt: TGTGCCAGCAGCCCCGGGACTAGCGGGACTAAAGAGACCCAGTACTTC
v_call: TRBV10-3; clone_size: .; d_call: TRBD1; j_call: TRBJ2-6; cdr3_aa: CASSAFGQGAPGANVLTF; cdr3_nt: TGTGCCAGCAGTGCCTTCGGACAGGGGGCGCCTGGGGCCAACGTCCTGACTTTC
v_call: TRBV24-1; clone_size: .; d_call: TRBD1; j_call: TRBJ2-1; cdr3_aa: CATSDHSRDRSYNEQFF; cdr3_nt: TGTGCCACCAGTGATCATAGCCGGGACAGGTCATACAATGAGCAGTTCTTC
v_call: TRBV24-1; clone_size: once; d_call: .; j_call: TRBJ2-5; cdr3_aa: CATSDGSEGQETQYF; cdr3_nt: TGTGCCACCAGTGATGGGTCTGAGGGACAAGAGACCCAGTACTTC
v_call: TRBV6-4; clone_size: many; d_call: .; j_call: TRBJ1-3; cdr3_aa: CASSEDVGNTIYF; cdr3_nt: TGTGCCAGCAGTGAGGATGTTGGAAACACCATATATTTT
v_call: TRBV9; clone_size: .; d_call: .; j_call: TRBJ1-1; cdr3_aa: CASSGPLGTEAFF; cdr3_nt: TGTGCCAGCAGCGGTCCCCTAGGTACTGAAGCTTTCTTT
v_call: TRBV2; clone_size: many; d_call: TRBD2; j_call: TRBJ2-1; cdr3_aa: CASSATSWGNSYNEQFF; cdr3_nt: TGTGCCAGCAGTGCGACTAGCTGGGGGAACTCCTACAATGAGCAGTTCTTC
v_call: TRBV2; clone_size: few; d_call: TRBD1; j_call: TRBJ1-5; cdr3_aa: CASSGTGYSNQPQHF; cdr3_nt: TGTGCCAGCAGTGGGACAGGGTATAGCAATCAGCCCCAGCATTTT
v_call: TRBV5-5; clone_size: .; d_call: TRBD2; j_call: TRBJ2-3; cdr3_aa: CASSLTSGRTDTQYF; cdr3_nt: TGTGCCAGCAGCTTGACTAGCGGGAGAACAGATACGCAGTATTTT
v_call: TRBV10-3; clone_size: once; d_call: .; j_call: TRBJ2-7; cdr3_aa: CAISASGTTSYEQYF; cdr3_nt: TGTGCCATCAGCGCGTCCGGGACAACTAGCTACGAGCAGTACTTC
v_call: TRBV10-2; clone_size: medium-sized; d_call: TRBD1; j_call: TRBJ1-5; cdr3_aa: CASVPSGGQSNQPQHF; cdr3_nt: TGCGCCAGCGTGCCGTCAGGGGGGCAAAGCAATCAGCCCCAGCATTTT
v_call: TRBV10-3; clone_size: .; d_call: .; j_call: TRBJ1-1; cdr3_aa: CAIGAEGAVEAFF; cdr3_nt: TGTGCCATAGGGGCGGAGGGCGCCGTTGAAGCTTTCTTT
v_call: TRBV28; clone_size: .; d_call: .; j_call: TRBJ1-5; cdr3_aa: CASSPIHGSNQPQHF; cdr3_nt: TGTGCCAGCAGTCCCATCCACGGCAGCAATCAGCCCCAGCATTTT
v_call: TRBV7-8; clone_size: many; d_call: TRBD1; j_call: TRBJ2-1; cdr3_aa: CASSNRRTGPYEQFF; cdr3_nt: TGTGCCAGCAGCAATCGGAGGACAGGCCCTTATGAGCAGTTCTTC
v_call: TRBV19; clone_size: .; d_call: TRBD1; j_call: TRBJ2-7; cdr3_aa: CASSWGTGILPGNEQYF; cdr3_nt: TGTGCCAGTAGTTGGGGGACAGGGATCCTCCCGGGCAATGAGCAGTACTTC
v_call: TRBV6-1; clone_size: many; d_call: .; j_call: TRBJ1-6; cdr3_aa: CASSEAYGRKNSPLHF; cdr3_nt: TGTGCCAGCAGTGAAGCTTATGGACGGAAGAATTCACCCCTCCACTTT
v_call: TRBV19; clone_size: .; d_call: TRBD2; j_call: TRBJ2-1; cdr3_aa: CASIALAGGGEQFF; cdr3_nt: TGTGCCAGTATTGCGCTAGCGGGAGGGGGCGAGCAGTTCTTC
v_call: TRBV5-1; clone_size: .; d_call: .; j_call: TRBJ1-1; cdr3_aa: CASSPNTEAFF; cdr3_nt: TGCGCCAGCAGCCCGAACACTGAAGCTTTCTTT
v_call: TRBV29-1; clone_size: .; d_call: .; j_call: TRBJ2-3; cdr3_aa: CSVDSVQGSPDTQYF; cdr3_nt: TGCAGCGTTGACAGTGTGCAGGGTTCCCCAGATACGCAGTATTTT
v_call: TRBV10-2; clone_size: .; d_call: .; j_call: TRBJ1-6; cdr3_aa: CASAGTTGNSPLHF; cdr3_nt: TGCGCCAGTGCCGGGACAACAGGGAATTCACCCCTCCACTTT
v_call: TRBV7-2; clone_size: .; d_call: .; j_call: TRBJ2-7; cdr3_aa: CASSRDSTYEQYF; cdr3_nt: TGTGCCAGCAGCCGAGACAGTACCTACGAGCAGTACTTC
v_call: TRBV12-3/TRBV12-4; clone_size: many; d_call: .; j_call: TRBJ1-5; cdr3_aa: CASTMNYQPQHF; cdr3_nt: TGTGCCAGCACCATGAATTATCAGCCCCAGCATTTT
v_call: TRBV19; clone_size: few; d_call: TRBD2; j_call: TRBJ2-7; cdr3_aa: CASSDGLAGGYEQYF; cdr3_nt: TGTGCCAGCAGTGACGGACTAGCGGGAGGTTACGAGCAGTACTTC
v_call: TRBV24-1; clone_size: .; d_call: .; j_call: TRBJ2-3; cdr3_aa: CATSDPLSDNTDTQYF; cdr3_nt: TGTGCCACCAGTGACCCCCTGTCAGATAACACAGATACGCAGTATTTT
v_call: TRBV5-1; clone_size: many; d_call: TRBD2; j_call: TRBJ2-5; cdr3_aa: CASSLNLAGGILEQTQYF; cdr3_nt: TGCGCCAGCAGCCTTAACTTGGCCGGGGGGATACTAGAACAGACCCAGTACTTC
v_call: TRBV12-3/TRBV12-4; clone_size: many; d_call: TRBD1; j_call: TRBJ1-2; cdr3_aa: CASSSPGQGYGYTF; cdr3_nt: TGTGCCAGCAGTTCCCCGGGACAGGGCTATGGCTACACCTTC
v_call: TRBV7-9; clone_size: .; d_call: TRBD1; j_call: TRBJ2-5; cdr3_aa: CASSGGQVEGTQYF; cdr3_nt: TGTGCCAGCAGCGGTGGACAGGTCGAGGGGACCCAGTACTTC
v_call: TRBV7-8; clone_size: .; d_call: .; j_call: TRBJ1-2; cdr3_aa: CASSLVPKNYGYTF; cdr3_nt: TGTGCCAGCAGCTTAGTTCCCAAAAACTATGGCTACACCTTC
v_call: TRBV20-1; clone_size: .; d_call: TRBD1; j_call: TRBJ1-6; cdr3_aa: CSASRGQGYNSPLHF; cdr3_nt: TGCAGTGCTAGTAGGGGACAGGGGTATAATTCACCCCTCCACTTT
v_call: TRBV24-1; clone_size: medium-sized; d_call: .; j_call: TRBJ1-5; cdr3_aa: CATSEDSYPNSNQPQHF; cdr3_nt: TGTGCCACCAGTGAGGACAGCTACCCGAATAGCAATCAGCCCCAGCATTTT
v_call: TRBV7-2; clone_size: few; d_call: .; j_call: TRBJ1-6; cdr3_aa: CASRVKNSPLHF; cdr3_nt: TGTGCCAGCAGAGTGAAGAATTCACCCCTCCACTTT
v_call: TRBV5-4; clone_size: many; d_call: TRBD2; j_call: TRBJ2-5; cdr3_aa: CASSWGLAGGPGKETQYF; cdr3_nt: TGTGCCAGCAGCTGGGGACTAGCGGGAGGGCCAGGGAAGGAGACCCAGTACTTC
v_call: TRBV15; clone_size: few; d_call: TRBD1; j_call: TRBJ2-5; cdr3_aa: CATSRDRGTGQGETQYF; cdr3_nt: TGTGCCACCAGCAGAGATAGGGGGACAGGCCAAGGGGAGACCCAGTACTTC
v_call: TRBV29-1; clone_size: few; d_call: TRBD1; j_call: TRBJ1-2; cdr3_aa: CSVAGTGYGYTF; cdr3_nt: TGCAGCGTGGCCGGGACAGGCTATGGCTACACCTTC
v_call: TRBV10-2; clone_size: .; d_call: .; j_call: TRBJ2-5; cdr3_aa: CASSESGGVGETQYF; cdr3_nt: TGCGCCAGCAGTGAGTCGGGAGGCGTCGGAGAGACCCAGTACTTC
v_call: TRBV20-1; clone_size: .; d_call: .; j_call: TRBJ2-7; cdr3_aa: CSAYRSGEQYF; cdr3_nt: TGCAGTGCTTACCGTAGCGGTGAGCAGTACTTC